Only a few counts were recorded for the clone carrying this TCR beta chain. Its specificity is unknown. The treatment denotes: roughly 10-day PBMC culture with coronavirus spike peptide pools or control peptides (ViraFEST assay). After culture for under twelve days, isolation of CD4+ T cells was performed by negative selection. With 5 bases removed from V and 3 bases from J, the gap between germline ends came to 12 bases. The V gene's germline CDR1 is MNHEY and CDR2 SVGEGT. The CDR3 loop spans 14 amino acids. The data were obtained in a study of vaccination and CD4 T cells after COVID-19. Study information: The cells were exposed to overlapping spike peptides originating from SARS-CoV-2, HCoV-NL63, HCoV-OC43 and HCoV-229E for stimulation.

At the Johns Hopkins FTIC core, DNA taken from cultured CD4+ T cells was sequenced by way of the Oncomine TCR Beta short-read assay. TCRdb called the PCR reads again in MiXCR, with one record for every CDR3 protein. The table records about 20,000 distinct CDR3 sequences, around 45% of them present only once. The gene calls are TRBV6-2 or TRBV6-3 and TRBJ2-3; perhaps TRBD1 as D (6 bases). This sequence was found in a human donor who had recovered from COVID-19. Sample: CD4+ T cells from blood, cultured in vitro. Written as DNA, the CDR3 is TGTGCCAGCAGTCGTGGCAGGGGTACAGATACGCAGTATTTT. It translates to CASSRGRGTDTQYF.